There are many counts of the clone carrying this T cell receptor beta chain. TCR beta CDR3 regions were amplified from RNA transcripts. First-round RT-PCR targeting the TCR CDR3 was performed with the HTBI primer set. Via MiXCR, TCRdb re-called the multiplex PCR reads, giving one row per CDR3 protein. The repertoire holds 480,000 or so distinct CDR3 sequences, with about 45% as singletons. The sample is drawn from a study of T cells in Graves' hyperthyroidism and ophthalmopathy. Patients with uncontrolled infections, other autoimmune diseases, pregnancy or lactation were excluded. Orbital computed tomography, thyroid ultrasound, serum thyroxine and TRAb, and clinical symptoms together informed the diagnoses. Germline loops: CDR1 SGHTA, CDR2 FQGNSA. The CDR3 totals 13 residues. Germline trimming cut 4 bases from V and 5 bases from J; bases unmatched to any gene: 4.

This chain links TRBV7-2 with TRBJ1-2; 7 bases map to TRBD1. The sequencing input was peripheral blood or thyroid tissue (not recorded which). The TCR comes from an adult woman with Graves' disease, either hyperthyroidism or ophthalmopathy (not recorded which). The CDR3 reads CASSSTGAYGYTF. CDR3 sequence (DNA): TGTGCCAGCAGCTCTACAGGGGCTTATGGCTACACCTTC.